Listed below are T cell receptor beta chains from one sample, sequenced in a study of cytomegalovirus exposure and HLA in healthy donors. Repertoires were generated with immunoSEQ multiplex PCR, while TCRdb's copy carries only in-frame clones and drops some. The repertoire holds around 130,000 clones, roughly 79% seen once, with around 1.9% in the top ten. Material: PBMCs. The origin of the receptors is a woman aged 50 to 60 in good health and CMV-seronegative. CDR3s include the opening cysteine and the closing phenylalanine or tryptophan. Fields, in order: V gene, J gene, clone size, D gene, CDR3 DNA, CDR3 protein. The D gene is left open where the match is weak. Not all rows give a size; the values are once, few, many and, for expanded clones, a class.

v_call: TRBV5-1
j_call: TRBJ2-5
clone_size: few
d_call: TRBD1
cdr3_nt: TGCGCCAGTAAAAGGACAGGGGGTGGAGAGACCCAGTACTTC
cdr3_aa: CASKRTGGGETQYF

v_call: TRBV7-3
j_call: TRBJ2-5
clone_size: .
d_call: TRBD1
cdr3_nt: TGTGCCAGCAGCTTAGGGACAGGCGGCCAAGAGACCCAGTACTTC
cdr3_aa: CASSLGTGGQETQYF

v_call: TRBV25-1
j_call: TRBJ1-1
clone_size: .
d_call: .
cdr3_nt: TGTGCCAGCATGGCGTTGGAGGGGACGGTGAACACTGAAGCTTTCTTT
cdr3_aa: CASMALEGTVNTEAFF

v_call: TRBV28
j_call: TRBJ1-4
clone_size: .
d_call: .
cdr3_nt: TGTGCCAGCACCGGGACAAGCCATGAAAAACTGTTTTTT
cdr3_aa: CASTGTSHEKLFF

v_call: TRBV28
j_call: TRBJ2-7
clone_size: .
d_call: TRBD1
cdr3_nt: TGTGCCAGCAGTCCCGACAGGGGCTCACGCGAGCAGTACTTC
cdr3_aa: CASSPDRGSREQYF

v_call: TRBV5-1
j_call: TRBJ1-1
clone_size: .
d_call: .
cdr3_nt: TGCGCCAGCAGCTTGGTTAGTTTCGCAGGGGTTGGCACTGAAGCTTTCTTT
cdr3_aa: CASSLVSFAGVGTEAFF

v_call: TRBV6-1
j_call: TRBJ2-1
clone_size: .
d_call: .
cdr3_nt: TGTGCCAGCAGGGGCGTAACCTACAATGAGCAGTTCTTC
cdr3_aa: CASRGVTYNEQFF

v_call: TRBV27
j_call: TRBJ1-2
clone_size: .
d_call: TRBD1
cdr3_nt: TGTGCCAGCAGTTTAGTGGGACAGGGTAACTATGGCTACACCTTC
cdr3_aa: CASSLVGQGNYGYTF

v_call: TRBV2
j_call: TRBJ2-4
clone_size: few
d_call: .
cdr3_nt: TGTGCCAGCAGTGAATTCGACAGCAAAAACATTCAGTACTTC
cdr3_aa: CASSEFDSKNIQYF

v_call: TRBV7-8
j_call: TRBJ1-1
clone_size: .
d_call: TRBD1
cdr3_nt: TGTGCCAGCAGCTCCAGGGGGCTGGGCACTGAAGCTTTCTTT
cdr3_aa: CASSSRGLGTEAFF

v_call: TRBV5-5
j_call: TRBJ2-4
clone_size: .
d_call: .
cdr3_nt: TGTGCCAGCAGCTTAGCACAGGGACAAAACATTCAGTACTTC
cdr3_aa: CASSLAQGQNIQYF

v_call: TRBV30
j_call: TRBJ2-7
clone_size: .
d_call: .
cdr3_nt: TGTGCCTGGAGTTTGAACGGTGCCTACGAGCAGTACTTC
cdr3_aa: CAWSLNGAYEQYF

v_call: TRBV5-1
j_call: TRBJ2-4
clone_size: .
d_call: TRBD2
cdr3_nt: TGCGCCAGCAGCTTGTTTGGCGGGATGGGGGGGAAAAACATTCAGTACTTC
cdr3_aa: CASSLFGGMGGKNIQYF

v_call: TRBV10-3
j_call: TRBJ2-3
clone_size: .
d_call: TRBD2
cdr3_nt: TGTGCCATCAACCGGGAGGGGACAGATACGCAGTATTTT
cdr3_aa: CAINREGTDTQYF

v_call: TRBV2
j_call: TRBJ1-1
clone_size: .
d_call: TRBD1
cdr3_nt: TGTGCCAGCAGTCTTAGACAGGGGAACACTGAAGCTTTCTTT
cdr3_aa: CASSLRQGNTEAFF

v_call: TRBV7-6
j_call: TRBJ2-2
clone_size: once
d_call: .
cdr3_nt: TGTGCCAGCAGCTTTAGCGTCGGACCCCTGGGCGGCACCGGGGAGCTGTTTTTT
cdr3_aa: CASSFSVGPLGGTGELFF

v_call: TRBV7-2
j_call: TRBJ2-1
clone_size: .
d_call: .
cdr3_nt: TGTGCCAGCAGCGTCGAACGCCGGAATGAGCAGTTCTTC
cdr3_aa: CASSVERRNEQFF

v_call: TRBV19
j_call: TRBJ2-1
clone_size: .
d_call: TRBD2
cdr3_nt: TGTGCCAGTAGTATTAGCGGAGCGGGAGTGGATGATGAGCAGTTCTTC
cdr3_aa: CASSISGAGVDDEQFF

v_call: TRBV4-3
j_call: TRBJ1-5
clone_size: .
d_call: TRBD1
cdr3_nt: TGCGCCAGCAGCCAAGATAGCAGGGGGCAGGGTCAGCCCCAGCATTTT
cdr3_aa: CASSQDSRGQGQPQHF

v_call: TRBV9
j_call: TRBJ2-2
clone_size: .
d_call: .
cdr3_nt: TGTGCCAGCAGCCCTGACACCGGGGAGCTGTTTTTT
cdr3_aa: CASSPDTGELFF

v_call: TRBV29-1
j_call: TRBJ1-2
clone_size: .
d_call: .
cdr3_nt: TGCAGCGTTGACCGTGGGGGGGCAGGGCTTGGCTATGGCTACACCTTC
cdr3_aa: CSVDRGGAGLGYGYTF

v_call: TRBV10-3
j_call: TRBJ2-1
clone_size: .
d_call: TRBD2
cdr3_nt: TGTGCCATCAGTGAGTCGACCTTGGTTCCTAGCGGGGGTCCCAGTAAGCAGTTCTTC
cdr3_aa: CAISESTLVPSGGPSKQFF

v_call: TRBV19
j_call: TRBJ1-1
clone_size: .
d_call: .
cdr3_nt: TGTGCCAGTAGTATAGGGGACACCTTGAAGGCTTTCTTT
cdr3_aa: CASSIGDTLKAFF

v_call: TRBV7-8
j_call: TRBJ2-5
clone_size: .
d_call: .
cdr3_nt: TGTGCCAGCAGCTTAGTTTTGACGGGAGAGACCCAGTACTTC
cdr3_aa: CASSLVLTGETQYF

v_call: TRBV5-4
j_call: TRBJ2-7
clone_size: .
d_call: TRBD2
cdr3_nt: TGTGCCAGCAGTACGATAGCGGGAGAGGTATCGGAGCAGTACTTC
cdr3_aa: CASSTIAGEVSEQYF

v_call: TRBV7-2
j_call: TRBJ1-2
clone_size: .
d_call: TRBD1
cdr3_nt: TGTGCCAGCAGCCGATTATCCGGGACAGGGGCTGTTAACTATGGCTACACCTTC
cdr3_aa: CASSRLSGTGAVNYGYTF

v_call: TRBV18
j_call: TRBJ1-1
clone_size: .
d_call: .
cdr3_nt: TGTGCCAGCTTAGGACACCCGAACACTGAAGCTTTCTTT
cdr3_aa: CASLGHPNTEAFF

v_call: TRBV5-1
j_call: TRBJ2-3
clone_size: .
d_call: TRBD2
cdr3_nt: TGCGCCAGCAGCTTGGTACTAGCGGGACGCACAGATACGCAGTATTTT
cdr3_aa: CASSLVLAGRTDTQYF

v_call: TRBV7-9
j_call: TRBJ1-1
clone_size: .
d_call: TRBD1
cdr3_nt: TGTGCCAGCAGCTTGGACAGGGAGGTCACTGAAGCTTTCTTT
cdr3_aa: CASSLDREVTEAFF

v_call: TRBV30
j_call: TRBJ1-1
clone_size: .
d_call: .
cdr3_nt: TGTGCCTGGAGTGTAGGCAGGGCTACGAACACTGAAGCTTTCTTT
cdr3_aa: CAWSVGRATNTEAFF

v_call: TRBV7-8
j_call: TRBJ1-2
clone_size: once
d_call: TRBD1
cdr3_nt: TGTGCCAGCAGCCCTTACCTCGGGACAGGGGCTTATGGCTACACCTTC
cdr3_aa: CASSPYLGTGAYGYTF

v_call: TRBV30
j_call: TRBJ1-5
clone_size: .
d_call: .
cdr3_nt: TGTGCCTGGAGTCAGGGGAATCAGCCCCAGCATTTT
cdr3_aa: CAWSQGNQPQHF

v_call: TRBV30
j_call: TRBJ1-2
clone_size: .
d_call: TRBD1
cdr3_nt: TGTGCCTGGGCTGGACAGGGGGCGTATGGCTACACCTTC
cdr3_aa: CAWAGQGAYGYTF

v_call: TRBV5-1
j_call: TRBJ1-4
clone_size: .
d_call: TRBD1
cdr3_nt: TGCGCCAGCAGCGCGTCCGGGACAGGGGAAGAAAAACTGTTTTTT
cdr3_aa: CASSASGTGEEKLFF